The 8 T cell receptor beta chains reported below all come from one sample, sequenced in a study of tumor-infiltrating lymphocytes in oesophageal squamous cell carcinoma. One entry per CDR3 protein results from TCRdb running MiXCR on the PCR reads. In the table there are almost 20,000 distinct CDR3 sequences, 39% of which are singletons. Sequenced: esophageal tumor tissue. Source of these receptors: a male donor with esophageal squamous cell carcinoma.

This clonotype was seen ten or more times. The gene calls are TRBV19 and TRBJ1-4; TRBD1 agrees at 7 bases. Germline values: CDR1 LNHDA, CDR2 SQIVND (reference sequence). V lost 5 bases, J lost 3 bases, and 9 bases stayed unmatched. This CDR3 spans 16 amino acids. The CDR3 sequence is CASSEPGQRPNEKLFF. CDR3 nucleotide sequence: TGTGCCAGTAGTGAGCCGGGACAGCGACCTAATGAAAAACTGTTTTTT.

The gene calls are TRBV11-2 and TRBJ2-2; D gene uncertain. Trimming cost V 6 bases and J 0 bases, with 8 bases left between them. The CDR3 runs 14 residues. Germline assignment: CDR1 SGHAT and CDR2 FQNNGV. CDR3 region: CASRQTANTGELFF. In nucleotides, the CDR3 is TGTGCCAGCAGACAAACAGCGAACACCGGGGAGCTGTTTTTT.

The chain has TRBV12-2 and TRBJ2-3; the DNA was not used to check the table's D call, TRBD1. TRBV12-2 is an annotated pseudogene. The CDR3 runs 17 residues. CDR3 in amino acids: CASRHGGDSRKTGELYF. CDR3 nucleotide sequence: TGTGCAAGTCGCCACGGCGGGGACAGCCGAAAGACCGGGGAGCTGTATTTT.

V and J are TRBV7-6 and TRBJ2-7; 8 nucleotides align to TRBD2. The J call may not be correct, given that the DNA end is closer to TRBJ2-1. The CDR3 runs 15 residues. Germline V lookup: CDR1 SGHVS, CDR2 FNYEAQ. The CDR3 region has the DNA TGTGCCAGCAGTGAACTAGCGGCTTCCTACAATGAGCAGTTCTTC. Encoded protein: CASSELAASYNEQFF.

About this clonotype itself: The junction differs from germline at one of its ends, possibly a read error. The CDR3 nucleotides are TGTGCCAGCAGCGCGCCGGGACATTACTACGAGCGGTACTTT. As protein: CASSAPGHYYERYF. V usage is TRBV7-9 and J usage is TRBJ1-6; perhaps TRBD1 as D (6 bases). Germline CDR1 is SEHNR and CDR2 is FQNEAQ (reference sequence). The CDR3 runs 14 residues.

V usage is TRBV20-1 and J usage is TRBJ2-1; D may be TRBD1 or TRBD2 (5 bases each). The end of the DNA fits TRBJ2-7 better, so the J call may be wrong. The CDR3 totals 14 residues. CDR1 and CDR2 from the germline V gene are DFQATT and SNEGSKA (reference sequence). As DNA, the CDR3 is TGCAGTGCCAGGGACCTGAGGGCCTACAATGAGCAGTACTTC. Translating it yields CSARDLRAYNEQYF.

This chain connects TRBV7-3 to TRBJ2-1; D is unresolved. Germline CDR1 and CDR2: SGHTA and FQGTGA. This CDR3 has 12 amino acids. Trimming took off 5 bases at V and 0 bases at J, with 2 bases between the two ends. CDR3 region: CASSTSYNEQFF. In DNA, the CDR3 is TGTGCCAGCAGCACCTCCTACAATGAGCAGTTCTTC.

The rearrangement links TRBV6-5 to TRBJ2-5; 7 bases agree with TRBD1. The J call may be faulty, since TRBJ2-7 better matches the DNA end. CDR1 MNHEY and CDR2 SVGAGI come from the germline V gene. There are 14 residues in the CDR3. The CDR3 nucleotides are TGTGCCAGCAGTTATTTCCAGGGGGCCTACGAGCAGTACTTC. Translating it yields CASSYFQGAYEQYF.